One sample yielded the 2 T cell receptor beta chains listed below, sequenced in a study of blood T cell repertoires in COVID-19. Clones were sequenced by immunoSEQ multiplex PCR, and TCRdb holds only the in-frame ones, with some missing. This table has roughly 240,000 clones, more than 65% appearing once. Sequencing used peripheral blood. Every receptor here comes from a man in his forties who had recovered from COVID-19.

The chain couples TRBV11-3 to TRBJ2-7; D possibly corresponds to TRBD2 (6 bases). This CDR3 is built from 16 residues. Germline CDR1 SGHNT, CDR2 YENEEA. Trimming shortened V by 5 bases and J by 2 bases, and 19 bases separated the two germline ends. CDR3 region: CASSGRGILGTYEQYF. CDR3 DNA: TGTGCCAGCAGCGGTCGCGGGATCTTGGGGACCTACGAGCAGTACTTC.

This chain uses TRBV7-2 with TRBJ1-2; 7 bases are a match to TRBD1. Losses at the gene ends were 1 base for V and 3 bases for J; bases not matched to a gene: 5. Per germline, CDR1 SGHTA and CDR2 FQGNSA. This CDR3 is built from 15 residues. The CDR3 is CASSLGQGGYYGYTF. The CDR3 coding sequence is TGTGCCAGCAGCTTAGGGCAGGGGGGTTACTATGGCTACACCTTC.